One and the same sample provided the 23 T cell receptor beta chains below, sequenced in a study of T cell responses to AZD1222 COVID-19 vaccine. Libraries were prepared by immunoSEQ multiplex PCR; TCRdb keeps only in-frame clonotypes and omits some of them. The sample has 130,000 or so clones, more than 85% seen once. Sequencing used peripheral blood, obtained on day 0 of AZD1222 vaccination. These receptor sequences come from an adult in good health.

This rearrangement joins TRBV11-1 to TRBJ2-1; 14 bases are shared with TRBD2. Germline CDR1 SGHAT, CDR2 FQDESV (reference sequence). J was trimmed by 8 bases and V by 7 bases; bases with no gene match: 7. This CDR3 has 15 residues. The CDR3 loop reads CASTHGLAGGDEQFF. CDR3 DNA: TGTGCCAGCACGCACGGACTAGCGGGGGGAGATGAGCAGTTCTTC.

This clone was seen once. The J gene is TRBJ2-1, the V gene TRBV18, with 7 bases aligning to TRBD1. Unmatched junction bases numbered 2, after V lost 1 base and J lost 2 bases. CDR1 is KGHSH and CDR2 is LQKENI in the germline V gene. CDR3 length equals 15 residues. The CDR3 region has the DNA TGTGCCAGCTCACCACGACAGGGACCCTACAATGAGCAGTTCTTC. Protein product: CASSPRQGPYNEQFF.

The chain combines TRBV6-1 with TRBJ1-5; 7 nucleotides agree with TRBD1. The CDR3 covers 15 residues. V was pared by 2 bases and J by 7 bases, with 8 bases of the junction left unmatched. The germline V gene has CDR1 MNHNS and CDR2 SASEGT. CDR3 sequence: CASSESETGPQPQHF. CDR3 nucleotides: TGTGCCAGCAGTGAAAGCGAGACAGGGCCCCAGCCCCAGCATTTT.

The rearrangement links TRBV5-1 to TRBJ1-3; D unclear. The CDR3 sequence is 16 residues long. V lost 5 bases to trimming and J lost 0 bases, with 15 bases between them. Looked up from germline, CDR1 is SGHRS and CDR2 is YFSETQ. The CDR3 reads CASRTLPGSSGNTIYF. The CDR3 nucleotides are TGCGCCAGCAGGACTCTCCCCGGGTCCTCTGGAAACACCATATATTTT.

This clone was seen only once. The chain is built from TRBV7-2 and TRBJ1-1; 7 bases are shared with TRBD1. The trim removed 6 bases at V and 3 bases at J, leaving 13 bases unmatched. The CDR3 covers 16 residues. The germline CDR1 and CDR2 sequences are SGHTA and FQGNSA. The DNA of the CDR3 is TGTGCCAGCAGAAAGGGGTGGGGAGGGGGCGACACTGAAGCTTTCTTT. Its translation: CASRKGWGGGDTEAFF.

The chain links TRBV11-2 to TRBJ1-1; D call uncertain. The CDR3 totals 16 residues. V was shortened by 4 bases and J by 4 bases, with 19 bases between the two germline ends. Germline V gene data show CDR1 as SGHAT and CDR2 as FQNNGV. CDR3 region: CASSSQPTEIGTEAFF. As DNA, the CDR3 is TGTGCCAGCAGCTCCCAGCCGACGGAGATCGGCACTGAAGCTTTCTTT.

This clone has a single count. This sequence joins TRBV5-4 and TRBJ2-7, with TRBD1 identical over 7 bases. Germline V lookup: CDR1 SGHNT, CDR2 YYREEE (reference sequence). The CDR3 extends over 15 amino acids. With 2 bases clipped from V and 5 bases from J, the junction kept 10 bases outside the gene matches. Here the CDR3 DNA reads TGTGCCAGCAGCTTACGGCAGGGGGTTTCCGACGAGCAGTACTTC. Its translation: CASSLRQGVSDEQYF.

V gene TRBV9 combines with J gene TRBJ1-5; D is possibly TRBD1 (6 bases). With 4 bases removed from V and 9 bases from J, the gap between germline ends came to 17 bases. The CDR3 extends over 14 amino acids. The germline gives CDR1 SGDLS, CDR2 YYNGEE. CDR3 nucleotides: TGTGCCAGCAGCTCCACAGGGACCTCAGGGCCCCAGCATTTT. This codes for CASSSTGTSGPQHF.

V is TRBV4-1 and J is TRBJ2-5; 7 nucleotides match TRBD1. Germline V gene data show CDR1 as MGHRA and CDR2 as YSYEKL. This CDR3 has 16 amino acids. V lost 0 bases, J lost 2 bases, and 6 bases stayed unmatched. CDR3: CASSQDRGSKQETQYF. CDR3 DNA: TGCGCCAGCAGCCAAGACAGGGGGTCTAAACAAGAGACCCAGTACTTC.

This chain links TRBV3-1 (or the pseudogene TRBV3-2) with TRBJ2-1; possible D gene TRBD2, 5 bases. With 4 bases removed from V and 7 bases from J, the gap between germline ends came to 11 bases. Germline V CDR1 and CDR2: LGHDT, YNNKEL (reference sequence). This CDR3 spans 13 amino acids. The CDR3 sequence: CASSPTLANEQFF. CDR3 coding DNA: TGTGCCAGCAGCCCGACTCTAGCAAATGAGCAGTTCTTC.

The gene calls are TRBV7-6 and TRBJ2-1, with 7 nucleotides matching TRBD2. With V trimmed by 5 bases and J by 8 bases, 6 bases remained unmatched. The CDR3 sequence is 13 residues long. Germline CDR1 reads SGHVS; CDR2 reads FNYEAQ. CDR3 DNA sequence: TGTGCCAGCAGCCCCCCTGGGGGGGATGAGCAGTTCTTC. It translates to CASSPPGGDEQFF. Full variable domain (missing parts from reference TRBV7-6 and TRBJ2-1): GAGVSQSPRYKVTKRGQDVALRCDPISGHVSLYWYRQALGQGPEFLTYFNYEAQQDKSGLPNDRFSAERPEGSISTLTIQRTEQRDSAMYRCASSPPGGDEQFFGPGTRLTVL.

This clone was counted a single time. This chain uses TRBV5-6 with TRBJ1-6; a weak D match, TRBD1 (5 bases). CDR3 length: 16 residues. CDR1 SGHDT and CDR2 YYEEEE come from the germline V gene. V lost 0 bases, J lost 0 bases, and 7 bases lay in between. CDR3 sequence: CASSLEGSSYNSPLHF. The CDR3 DNA is TGTGCCAGCAGCTTGGAGGGGTCCTCCTATAATTCACCCCTCCACTTT.

The chain recombines TRBV9 with TRBJ2-5; the match to TRBD2 covers 8 bases. Unmatched junction bases numbered 10, after V lost 4 bases and J lost 5 bases. Germline V gene sequence: CDR1 SGDLS, CDR2 YYNGEE. The CDR3 has 15 amino acids. CDR3 in DNA: TGTGCCAGCAGCATCACGGGGGGGCCGGAGGAGACCCAGTACTTC. Translating it yields CASSITGGPEETQYF.

The chain employs TRBV6-1 and TRBJ2-1; 8 bases agree with TRBD2. The V gene's germline CDR1 is MNHNS and CDR2 SASEGT. J lost 2 bases, V lost 0 bases, and 6 bases had no gene match. This CDR3 contains 17 residues. CDR3 region: CASSEALSGGPYNEQFF. CDR3 bases: TGTGCCAGCAGTGAAGCGCTGAGCGGGGGACCCTACAATGAGCAGTTCTTC.

This rearrangement joins TRBV27 to TRBJ1-6; tentatively, D is TRBD1 (6 bases). The germline gives CDR1 MNHEY, CDR2 SMNVEV (reference sequence). This CDR3 is 15 amino acids long. Trimming took 5 bases from V and 8 from J, leaving 16 bases between them. CDR3 coding DNA: TGTGCCAGCAGTGGCCTCAGGGGAGGGGATTCACCCCTCCACTTT. Encoded protein: CASSGLRGGDSPLHF.

The chain is built from TRBV3-1 (or the pseudogene TRBV3-2) and TRBJ1-5; D possibly corresponds to TRBD1 (5 bases). Looked up from germline, CDR1 is LGHDT and CDR2 is YNNKEL (reference sequence). The CDR3 covers 14 residues. V shed 4 bases and J shed 7 bases, with 14 bases lying between them. CDR3 DNA sequence: TGTGCCAGCAGCCCTTCGGGGGTTCAGCAGCCCCAGCATTTT. As protein: CASSPSGVQQPQHF.

This chain connects TRBV7-2 to TRBJ1-1; perhaps TRBD1 as D (6 bases). This CDR3 is 13 amino acids long. Germline CDR1 reads SGHTA; CDR2 reads FQGNSA. Trimming left V 1 base short and J 5 bases short, with 8 bases between. In nucleotides, the CDR3 is TGTGCCAGCAGCTTAGGGACAGCGACTGAAGCTTTCTTT. Translation: CASSLGTATEAFF.

The rearrangement links TRBV7-9 to TRBJ2-3; D possibly corresponds to TRBD2 (6 bases). Trimming shortened V by 5 bases and J by 2 bases, and 14 bases separated the two germline ends. This CDR3 spans 15 amino acids. Per germline, CDR1 SEHNR and CDR2 FQNEAQ (reference sequence). The DNA of the CDR3 is TGTGCCAGCAGCCCCCCGGCGGGGACCACAGATACGCAGTATTTT. Residues: CASSPPAGTTDTQYF.

The CDR3 loop is CASSRVLAVQETQYF. DNA of the CDR3: TGCGCCAGCAGCAGGGTACTAGCGGTTCAAGAGACCCAGTACTTC. J is TRBJ2-5 and V is TRBV5-1; TRBD2 agrees at 8 bases. CDR1 and CDR2 from the germline V gene are SGHRS and YFSETQ. This CDR3 is 15 amino acids long. V trimming: 4 bases; J trimming: 2 bases; junction bases outside the gene matches: 7.

The chain carries TRBV6-6 and TRBJ1-2; D uncertain. Germline-derived CDR1 and CDR2 are MNHNY and SVGAGI (reference sequence). There are 14 residues in the CDR3. Deletions cut 1 base from V and 7 bases from J, with 13 bases between. The chain's CDR3 is CASSYYFEGSGYTF. CDR3 bases: TGTGCCAGCAGTTACTATTTCGAAGGGAGTGGCTACACCTTC.

The V call is TRBV4-1, the J call TRBJ1-3; TRBD1 might be the D (6 bases). CDR3 length: 15 residues. Per germline, CDR1 MGHRA and CDR2 YSYEKL. The V and J ends lost 2 bases and 3 bases respectively, with 11 bases between them. The CDR3 DNA reads as TGCGCCAGCAGCCAACTACAGGGTTTTGGAAACACCATATATTTT. This sequence encodes CASSQLQGFGNTIYF.

The chain carries TRBV6-5 and TRBJ1-3; D not resolved. CDR1 is MNHEY, CDR2 SVGAGI, per germline. The germline V and J ends were trimmed by 0 bases and 0 bases, with 6 bases remaining between them. The CDR3 sequence is 15 residues long. CDR3 nucleotide sequence: TGTGCCAGCAGTTACTCTGCTAGCTCTGGAAACACCATATATTTT. Its protein is CASSYSASSGNTIYF.

The chain couples TRBV11-2 to TRBJ1-1, with D hard to call. Trimming pared 5 bases from V and 4 bases from J, leaving 5 bases between. CDR3 length: 11 residues. Per germline, CDR1 SGHAT and CDR2 FQNNGV. CDR3 protein: CASSLLTEAFF. Here the CDR3 DNA reads TGTGCCAGCAGCCTCCTCACTGAAGCTTTCTTT.